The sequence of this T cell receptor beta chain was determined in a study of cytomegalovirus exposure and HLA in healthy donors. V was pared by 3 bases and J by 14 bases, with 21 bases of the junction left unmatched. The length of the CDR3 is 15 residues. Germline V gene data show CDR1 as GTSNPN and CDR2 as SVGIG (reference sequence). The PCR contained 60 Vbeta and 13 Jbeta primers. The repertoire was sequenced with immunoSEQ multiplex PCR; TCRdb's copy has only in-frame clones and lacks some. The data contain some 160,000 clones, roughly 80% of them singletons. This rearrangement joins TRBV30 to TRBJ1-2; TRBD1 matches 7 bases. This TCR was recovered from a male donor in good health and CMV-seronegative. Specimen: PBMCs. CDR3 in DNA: TGTGCCTGGAGGACTTACGTCTACGGGACAGAGAAAAGTACCTTC. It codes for CAWRTYVYGTEKSTF.